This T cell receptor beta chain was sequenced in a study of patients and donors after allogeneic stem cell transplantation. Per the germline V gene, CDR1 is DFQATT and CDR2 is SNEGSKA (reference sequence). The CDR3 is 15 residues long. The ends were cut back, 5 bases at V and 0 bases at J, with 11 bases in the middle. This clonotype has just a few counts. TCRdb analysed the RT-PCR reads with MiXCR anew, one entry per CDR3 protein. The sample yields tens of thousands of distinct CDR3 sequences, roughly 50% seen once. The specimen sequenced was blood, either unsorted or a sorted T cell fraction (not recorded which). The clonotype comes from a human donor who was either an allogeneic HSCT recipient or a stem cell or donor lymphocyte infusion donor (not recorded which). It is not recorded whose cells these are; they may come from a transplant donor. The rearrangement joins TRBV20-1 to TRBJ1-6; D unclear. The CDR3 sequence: CSAADIPSYNSPLHF. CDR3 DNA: TGCAGTGCTGCCGATATACCCTCCTATAATTCACCCCTCCACTTT.